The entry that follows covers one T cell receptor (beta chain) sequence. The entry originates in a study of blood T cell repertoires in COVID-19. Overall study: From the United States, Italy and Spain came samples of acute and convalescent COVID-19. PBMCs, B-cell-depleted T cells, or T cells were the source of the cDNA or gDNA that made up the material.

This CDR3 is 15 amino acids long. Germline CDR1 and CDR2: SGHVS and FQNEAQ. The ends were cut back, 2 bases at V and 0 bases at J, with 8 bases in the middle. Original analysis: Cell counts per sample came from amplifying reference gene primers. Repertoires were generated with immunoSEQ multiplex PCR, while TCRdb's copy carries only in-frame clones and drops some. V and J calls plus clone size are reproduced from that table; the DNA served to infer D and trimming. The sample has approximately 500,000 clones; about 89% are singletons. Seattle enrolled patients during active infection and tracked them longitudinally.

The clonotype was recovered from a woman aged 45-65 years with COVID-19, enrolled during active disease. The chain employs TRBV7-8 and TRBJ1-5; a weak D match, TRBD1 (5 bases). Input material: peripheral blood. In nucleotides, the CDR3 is TGTGCCAGCAGCTTAAGGGGCGATAGCAATCAGCCCCAGCATTTT. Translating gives CASSLRGDSNQPQHF.